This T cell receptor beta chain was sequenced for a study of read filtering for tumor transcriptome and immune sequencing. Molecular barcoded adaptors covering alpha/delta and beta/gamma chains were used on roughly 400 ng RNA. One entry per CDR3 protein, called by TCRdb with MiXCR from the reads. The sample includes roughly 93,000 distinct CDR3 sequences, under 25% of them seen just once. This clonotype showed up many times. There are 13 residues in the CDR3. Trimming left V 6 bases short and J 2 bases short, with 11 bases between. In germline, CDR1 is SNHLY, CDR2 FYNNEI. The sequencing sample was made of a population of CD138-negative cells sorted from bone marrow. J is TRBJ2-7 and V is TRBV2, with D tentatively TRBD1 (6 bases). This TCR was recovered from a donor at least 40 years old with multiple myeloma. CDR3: CASRAWTAYEQYF. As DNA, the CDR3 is TGTGCCAGCAGAGCTTGGACAGCCTACGAGCAGTACTTC.